The rows below give T cell receptor beta chains drawn from one sample of a study of blood T cell repertoires in COVID-19. TCRdb's copy holds only in-frame clones and misses some; the assay was immunoSEQ multiplex PCR. The sample contains around 140,000 clones, 80% to 85% of which appear only once. Sequenced sample: peripheral blood. The receptors shown here come from a man in his 60s with acute or convalescent COVID-19. CDR3s include the opening cysteine and the closing phenylalanine or tryptophan. Fields, in order: J gene, D gene, clone size, V gene, CDR3 DNA, CDR3 protein. A D gene is named only where the DNA matches it firmly. For some rows the clone size is stated as once, few or many, or as a class when expanded; others skip it.

TRBJ2-2,TRBD1,-,TRBV5-1,TGCGCCAGCACAACAGGGGGCAACACCGGGGAGCTGTTTTTT,CASTTGGNTGELFF
TRBJ1-6,-,-,TRBV3-1/TRBV3-2,TGTGCCAGCGGGACTACAGGGTCTGGCAATTCACCCCTCCACTTT,CASGTTGSGNSPLHF
TRBJ2-7,-,-,TRBV4-1,TGCGCCAGCAGCCAAGATGTCAGGGGATTGCCCTACGAGCAGTACTTC,CASSQDVRGLPYEQYF
TRBJ2-7,TRBD2,-,TRBV7-7,TGTGCCAGCAGCTCTAGTCTAGCGGGAGGGCCGGGCGAGCAGTACTTC,CASSSSLAGGPGEQYF
TRBJ1-5,-,-,TRBV6-4,TGTGCCAGCAGTGACGGGGGGAACCAGCCCCAGCATTTT,CASSDGGNQPQHF
TRBJ1-1,TRBD1,-,TRBV5-1,TGCGCCAGCAGCATACAGGGGGGGAACACTGAAGCTTTCTTT,CASSIQGGNTEAFF
TRBJ2-3,-,-,TRBV19,TGTGCCAGTAGTTTTCAGGGAACAGATACGCAGTATTTT,CASSFQGTDTQYF
TRBJ2-7,TRBD1,-,TRBV27,TGTGCCAGCAGTGCCGGGACAGGATCCTACGAGCAGTACTTC,CASSAGTGSYEQYF
TRBJ1-5,-,-,TRBV30,TGTGCCTGGAGTGTAGCAGGGGCCGGGCAGCCCCAGCATTTT,CAWSVAGAGQPQHF
TRBJ2-1,-,-,TRBV20-1,TGCAGTGCTAGTCCTGCGGGGCGATCACACAATGAGCAGTTCTTC,CSASPAGRSHNEQFF
TRBJ1-1,-,once,TRBV6-2/TRBV6-3,TGTGCCAGCAGTTACACAGGGAACACTGAAGCTTTCTTT,CASSYTGNTEAFF
TRBJ2-1,TRBD2,-,TRBV24-1,TGTGCCACCAGTGATTCAGGACTAGCGGGGAACAATGAGCAGTTCTTC,CATSDSGLAGNNEQFF
TRBJ2-7,TRBD1,-,TRBV5-1,TGCGCCAGCAGTTGGACAGGCGCCTACGAGCAGTACTTC,CASSWTGAYEQYF
TRBJ2-1,-,-,TRBV7-3,TGTGCCAGCCGACTATCGGGCTCTAACAATGAGCAGTTCTTC,CASRLSGSNNEQFF
TRBJ2-1,TRBD2,-,TRBV10-3,TGTGCCATCAGTCTACTGACTAGCCGAGGCGATGAGCAGTTCTTC,CAISLLTSRGDEQFF
TRBJ2-1,-,-,TRBV7-2,TGTGCCAGCAGCCGAGACAGCAACAATGAGCAGTTCTTC,CASSRDSNNEQFF
TRBJ1-5,-,-,TRBV19,TGTGCCAGTAGTTATAGTGCTGGAGATAGCAATCAGCCCCAGCATTTT,CASSYSAGDSNQPQHF
TRBJ2-7,TRBD1,-,TRBV6-5,TGTGCCAGCAGTTACTCGCCGGGACAGGTCTACGAGCAGTACTTC,CASSYSPGQVYEQYF
TRBJ2-5,-,-,TRBV5-1,TGCGCCAGCAGCTTGGACGCCACAGGATACCAAGAGACCCAGTACTTC,CASSLDATGYQETQYF
TRBJ1-4,-,-,TRBV2,TGTGCCAGCAGTGGCTTTAAGGGGGGGACTAATGAAAAACTGTTTTTT,CASSGFKGGTNEKLFF
TRBJ2-5,TRBD2,-,TRBV5-1,TGCGCCAGCAGCGGGGGGACTAGCGCTGGGGAGACCCAGTACTTC,CASSGGTSAGETQYF
TRBJ2-2,-,-,TRBV6-5,TGTGCCAGCACCAGAAGGGGTGGCGGGGAGCTGTTTTTT,CASTRRGGGELFF
TRBJ1-5,-,few,TRBV27,TGTGCCAGCAGTTCCGCGGGGCCGTGGGTGCCCCAGCATTTT,CASSSAGPWVPQHF
TRBJ2-3,TRBD2,-,TRBV18,TGTGCCAGCTCACCGGGCGGGAGTGGAGATACGCAGTATTTT,CASSPGGSGDTQYF
TRBJ1-1,-,-,TRBV20-1,TGCAGTGCTAGTATCTTAGGGGATGCGGCTTTCTTT,CSASILGDAAFF
TRBJ2-2,TRBD1,few,TRBV7-9,TGTGCCAGCAGCCCACCGGACAGGATGAACACCGGGGAGCTGTTTTTT,CASSPPDRMNTGELFF
TRBJ1-5,-,-,TRBV20-1,TGCAGTGCTAGTGGGCTCAATCAGCCCCAGCATTTT,CSASGLNQPQHF
TRBJ1-2,TRBD1,once,TRBV19,TGTGCCAGTAGGGGGGACAGGACTAACTATGGCTACACCTTC,CASRGDRTNYGYTF
TRBJ1-2,-,-,TRBV5-6,TGTGCCAGCAGCTTGGTTGTCCCCCGGGTAGAGGGCTACACCTTC,CASSLVVPRVEGYTF
TRBJ2-2,-,-,TRBV6-5,TGTGCCAGCAGTTACAGGAGGGCTTCGGCCGGGGAGCTGTTTTTT,CASSYRRASAGELFF
TRBJ2-7,-,-,TRBV5-6,TGTGCCAGCAGCCATCCAGGGTCTAGAGCGAGAGAGCAGTACTTC,CASSHPGSRAREQYF
TRBJ1-2,-,-,TRBV4-1,TGCGCCAGCAGCCCGGGAGGCGGGGAGGGTAGGGGCTACACCTTC,CASSPGGGEGRGYTF
TRBJ1-1,-,-,TRBV5-4,TGTGCCAGCAGCTTGTTTGGACAGAACACTGAAGCTTTCTTT,CASSLFGQNTEAFF
TRBJ2-7,-,-,TRBV5-5,TGTGCCAGCAGCTTGGAAGGCAGGGACAACTACGAGCAGTACTTC,CASSLEGRDNYEQYF
TRBJ2-7,TRBD1,-,TRBV20-1,TGCAGTGCCCGGACAGGGGACGAGCAGTACTTC,CSARTGDEQYF
TRBJ2-7,-,-,TRBV5-1,TGCGCCAGCAGCTTGGCGGCGGACTACTACTACGAGCAGTACTTC,CASSLAADYYYEQYF
TRBJ2-5,-,-,TRBV18,TGTGCCAGCTCGCCCCAGGAGACCCAGTACTTC,CASSPQETQYF
TRBJ1-2,TRBD1,once,TRBV27,TGTGCCAGCAGCCTAGGGACAGGATATGGCTACACCTTC,CASSLGTGYGYTF
TRBJ2-1,TRBD2,-,TRBV29-1,TGCAGCGTTGAAGAGCTAGCGGGATACAATGAGCAGTTCTTC,CSVEELAGYNEQFF
TRBJ2-7,TRBD2,-,TRBV5-8,TGTGCCAGCAGCTTAATGAGGACTAGCGGGAGTTTCGAGCAGTACTTC,CASSLMRTSGSFEQYF
TRBJ2-7,-,once,TRBV2,TGTGCCAGCAGTGAAAGGGGCTACGAGCAGTACTTC,CASSERGYEQYF
TRBJ1-2,-,-,TRBV30,TGTGCCTGGAGTGTAGGAGGTCTGGCTGGCTACACCTTC,CAWSVGGLAGYTF
TRBJ2-2,-,-,TRBV4-1,TGCGCCAGCTCACAGAGACCCGGCGCCGGGGAGCTGTTTTTT,CASSQRPGAGELFF
TRBJ1-5,-,few,TRBV7-2,TGTGCCAGCAGCTTAAGCAGGGGCGGCAATCAGCCCCAGCATTTT,CASSLSRGGNQPQHF
TRBJ2-3,TRBD1,-,TRBV6-4,TGTGCCAGCAGGAGACAGGGGGCTAACACAGATACGCAGTATTTT,CASRRQGANTDTQYF
TRBJ1-5,-,-,TRBV23-1,TGCGCCAGCAGTCAAGACAAACCCAAACAGGAAAGGACGAATAGCAATCAGCCCCAGCATTTT,CASSQDKPKQERTNSNQPQHF
TRBJ1-6,-,-,TRBV5-1,TGCGCCAGCAGCTTGCAGGAGGGCAATTCACCCCTCCACTTT,CASSLQEGNSPLHF
TRBJ2-2,TRBD1,-,TRBV5-1,TGCGCCAGCAGCCTCGTGACAGGGGGCTCCGGGGAGCTGTTTTTT,CASSLVTGGSGELFF
TRBJ1-1,-,-,TRBV21-1,TGTGCCAGCAGCGCGGGACTGCCGAACACTGAAGCTTTCTTT,CASSAGLPNTEAFF
TRBJ2-7,-,-,TRBV6-2/TRBV6-3,TGTGCCAGCAGTCACAGTAGAGGGTTCCGCGACGAGCAGTACTTC,CASSHSRGFRDEQYF
TRBJ1-1,-,-,TRBV12-5,TGTGCTAGTGGTTTACAACTGAACACTGAAGCTTTCTTT,CASGLQLNTEAFF
TRBJ2-7,-,-,TRBV2,TGTGCCAGCAGTCCGTATTACGAGCAGTACTTC,CASSPYYEQYF
TRBJ2-1,TRBD1,-,TRBV19,TGTGCCAGTAGTACGACCCCGGGACAGAGCTCCTACAATGAGCAGTTCTTC,CASSTTPGQSSYNEQFF
TRBJ1-1,TRBD1,-,TRBV15,TGTGCCACCAGGGAAAAGGAAACAGGGGTGAACACTGAAGCTTTCTTT,CATREKETGVNTEAFF
TRBJ1-1,TRBD1,-,TRBV11-2,TGTGCCAGCAGCTCGCCGGGACAGGTCACTGAAGCTTTCTTT,CASSSPGQVTEAFF
TRBJ1-1,-,-,TRBV5-4,TGTGCCAGCAGCTTTCATCAGACTGAAGCTTTCTTT,CASSFHQTEAFF
TRBJ1-2,TRBD1,few,TRBV19,TGTGCCAGTAGAGGACAGGGGGTTAACTATGGCTACACCTTC,CASRGQGVNYGYTF